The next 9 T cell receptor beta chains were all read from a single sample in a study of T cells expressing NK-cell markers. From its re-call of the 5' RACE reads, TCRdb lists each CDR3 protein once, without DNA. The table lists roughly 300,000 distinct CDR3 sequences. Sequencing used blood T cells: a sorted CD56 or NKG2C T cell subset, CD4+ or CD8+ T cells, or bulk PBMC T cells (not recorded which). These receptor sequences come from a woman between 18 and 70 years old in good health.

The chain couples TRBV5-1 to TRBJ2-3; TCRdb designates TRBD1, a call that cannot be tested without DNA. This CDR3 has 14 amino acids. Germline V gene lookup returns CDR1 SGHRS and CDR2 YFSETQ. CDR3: CASSIGTVTDTQYF.

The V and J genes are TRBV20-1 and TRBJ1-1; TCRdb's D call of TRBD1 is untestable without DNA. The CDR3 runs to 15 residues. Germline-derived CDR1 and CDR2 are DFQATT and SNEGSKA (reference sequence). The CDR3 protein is CSAREHRGFKTEAFF.

The CDR3 loop is CASSVGDATYEQYF. The gene calls are TRBV19 and TRBJ2-7; TCRdb's D call of TRBD1 is untestable without DNA. The CDR3 loop spans 14 amino acids. CDR1 is LNHDA and CDR2 is SQIVND in the germline V gene (reference sequence).

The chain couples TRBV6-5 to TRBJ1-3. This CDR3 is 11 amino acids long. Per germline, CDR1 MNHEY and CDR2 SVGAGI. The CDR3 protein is CASSTQNTIYF.

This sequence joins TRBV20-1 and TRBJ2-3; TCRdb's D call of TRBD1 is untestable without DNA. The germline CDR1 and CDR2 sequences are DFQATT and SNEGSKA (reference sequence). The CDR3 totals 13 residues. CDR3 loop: CSAQTGGADTQYF.

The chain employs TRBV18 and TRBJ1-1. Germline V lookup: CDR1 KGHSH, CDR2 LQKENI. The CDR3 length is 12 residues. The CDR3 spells CASSPAVGEAFF.

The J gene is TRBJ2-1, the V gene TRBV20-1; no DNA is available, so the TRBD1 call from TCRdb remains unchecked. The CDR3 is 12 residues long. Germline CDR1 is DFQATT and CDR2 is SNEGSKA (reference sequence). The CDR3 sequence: CSASQGQNEQFF.

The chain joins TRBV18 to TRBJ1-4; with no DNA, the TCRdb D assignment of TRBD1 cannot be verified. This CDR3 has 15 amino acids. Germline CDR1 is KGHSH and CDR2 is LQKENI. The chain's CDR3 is CASSGGQAYKEKLFF.

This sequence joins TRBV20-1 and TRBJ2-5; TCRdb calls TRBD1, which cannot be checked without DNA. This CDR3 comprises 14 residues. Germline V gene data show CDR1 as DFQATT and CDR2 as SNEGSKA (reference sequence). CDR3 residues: CSALRLSDQETQYF.